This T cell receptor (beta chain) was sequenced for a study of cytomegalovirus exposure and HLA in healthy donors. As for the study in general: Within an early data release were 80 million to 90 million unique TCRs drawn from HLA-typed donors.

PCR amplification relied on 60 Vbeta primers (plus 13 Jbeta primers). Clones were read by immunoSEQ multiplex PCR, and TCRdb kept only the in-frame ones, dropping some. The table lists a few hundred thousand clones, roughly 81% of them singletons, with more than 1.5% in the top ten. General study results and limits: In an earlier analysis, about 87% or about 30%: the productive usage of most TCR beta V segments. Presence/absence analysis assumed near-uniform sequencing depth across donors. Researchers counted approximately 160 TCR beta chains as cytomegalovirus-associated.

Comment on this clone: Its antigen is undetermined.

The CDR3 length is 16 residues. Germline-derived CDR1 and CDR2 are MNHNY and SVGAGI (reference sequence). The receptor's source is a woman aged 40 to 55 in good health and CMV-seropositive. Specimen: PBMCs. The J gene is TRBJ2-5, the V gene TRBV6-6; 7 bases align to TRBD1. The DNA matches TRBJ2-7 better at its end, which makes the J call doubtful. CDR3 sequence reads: CASSPLPGQKAYEQYF. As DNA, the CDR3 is TGTGCCAGCAGTCCTCTACCGGGACAGAAGGCCTACGAGCAGTACTTC.